The rows below give T cell receptor beta chains drawn from one sample of a study of blood T cell repertoires in COVID-19. The protocol was immunoSEQ multiplex PCR, while the TCRdb copy is restricted to in-frame clones and leaves out a portion. This repertoire shows tens of thousands of clones, over 80% found once; its top ten account for approximately 5%. Sequencing was performed on peripheral blood. The receptors derive from a man in his sixties or seventies with acute or convalescent COVID-19. The CDR3 runs from the conserved cysteine through the conserved F or W. D genes are given only for firm matches. Not every row has a clone size; where given, it reads once, few, many or a size class.

NA	TRBV2	TRBD1	TRBJ1-2	CASTTTGVGYGYTF	TGTGCCAGCACCACGACAGGGGTCGGCTATGGCTACACCTTC
NA	TRBV10-1	TRBD2	TRBJ2-5	CASSPNLAGATGETQYF	TGCGCCAGCAGCCCTAATTTAGCGGGGGCGACGGGGGAGACCCAGTACTTC
NA	TRBV19	TRBD1	TRBJ1-2	CASSFGQDYGYTF	TGTGCCAGTAGTTTTGGACAGGACTATGGCTACACCTTC
few	TRBV11-2	NA	TRBJ1-4	CASSFGGTNGARTKLFF	TGTGCCAGCAGCTTCGGAGGGACGAACGGGGCCCGCACAAAACTGTTTTTT
once	TRBV11-2	NA	TRBJ2-7	CASSSGGGLGYEQYF	TGTGCCAGCAGCTCTGGGGGGGGCTTAGGGTACGAGCAGTACTTC
NA	TRBV2	NA	TRBJ2-1	CASTSGTYNEQFF	TGTGCCAGCACGTCAGGGACCTACAATGAGCAGTTCTTC
NA	TRBV6-5	TRBD1	TRBJ1-1	CASNQGGWGIEAFF	TGTGCCAGCAATCAGGGGGGTTGGGGCATTGAAGCTTTCTTT
once	TRBV5-1	NA	TRBJ1-1	CASSFAGVDTEAFF	TGCGCCAGCAGCTTCGCCGGGGTCGACACTGAAGCTTTCTTT
NA	TRBV6-6	TRBD1	TRBJ1-1	CASRRQGYDASFF	TGTGCCAGCAGACGACAGGGTTATGATGCGTCTTTCTTT
NA	TRBV29-1	TRBD2	TRBJ2-7	CSVSKRGAYEQYF	TGCAGCGTTTCGAAGCGGGGGGCCTACGAGCAGTACTTC
few	TRBV28	NA	TRBJ1-5	CASTPMGGDNQPQHF	TGTGCCAGCACCCCCATGGGGGGGGACAATCAGCCCCAGCATTTT
NA	TRBV18	TRBD2	TRBJ2-7	CASSPERGSSYEQYF	TGTGCCAGCTCACCAGAGCGGGGTAGCTCCTACGAGCAGTACTTC
NA	TRBV5-1	TRBD1	TRBJ1-4	CASSLMGQTNEKLFF	TGCGCCAGCAGCTTGATGGGACAGACTAATGAAAAACTGTTTTTT
few	TRBV4-1	NA	TRBJ2-1	CASSQPDRSSYNEQFF	TGCGCCAGCAGCCAACCCGACAGGAGCTCCTACAATGAGCAGTTCTTC
NA	TRBV5-6	NA	TRBJ1-6	CASSSLSSYNSPLHF	TGTGCCAGCAGCTCGTTGAGCTCCTATAATTCACCCCTCCACTTT
once	TRBV6-6	TRBD2	TRBJ2-3	CATAGGGTDTQYF	TGTGCCACCGCGGGGGGCGGCACAGATACGCAGTATTTT
NA	TRBV11-2	TRBD1	TRBJ1-2	CASGETGGTTNYYGYTF	TGTGCCAGCGGAGAGACAGGGGGCACCACGAACTACTATGGCTACACCTTC
NA	TRBV5-4	NA	TRBJ2-3	CASSLAGVYTQYF	TGTGCCAGCAGCCTGGCGGGTGTTTATACGCAGTATTTT
NA	TRBV29-1	NA	TRBJ2-1	CSVAAQSYNEQFF	TGCAGCGTAGCGGCCCAGTCCTACAATGAGCAGTTCTTC
NA	TRBV10-3	TRBD2	TRBJ2-7	CAISEPLAGASYEQYF	TGTGCCATCAGTGAGCCTCTAGCGGGCGCCTCCTACGAGCAGTACTTC
NA	TRBV12-5	TRBD1	TRBJ2-5	CASGPGQGAWETQYF	TGTGCTAGTGGTCCCGGACAGGGGGCCTGGGAGACCCAGTACTTC
NA	TRBV19	TRBD2	TRBJ2-1	CASSPWGGNNEQFF	TGTGCCAGTAGTCCCTGGGGGGGAAACAATGAGCAGTTCTTC
NA	TRBV6-1	TRBD2	TRBJ2-1	CASSESEAGEYNEQFF	TGTGCCAGCAGTGAAAGTGAGGCGGGGGAATACAATGAGCAGTTCTTC
NA	TRBV5-1	NA	TRBJ2-1	CASSTSRQNEQFF	TGCGCCAGCAGCACCTCTAGGCAGAATGAGCAGTTCTTC